This TCR beta chain was sequenced in a study of STAT5B mutations in CD4+ large granular lymphocyte leukemia. Study results and caveats: Main leukemic clonotypes were patient-specific, but roughly 23% appeared at low frequency elsewhere.

As regards this clone: Its antigen is not known.

Repertoires were generated with immunoSEQ multiplex PCR, while TCRdb's copy carries only in-frame clones and drops some. Of about 29,000 clones listed, more than 60% were seen once; the top ten hold around 0.99%. Sequencing was done on a sample of CD4+ T cells from blood buffy coats. The sequence was obtained from a human donor in good health.

The CDR3 DNA sequence: TGCGCCAGCAGCTGGATGGACAGGGGGAAAAACAATGAGCAGTTCTTC. Protein product: CASSWMDRGKNNEQFF. This chain links TRBV5-1 with TRBJ2-1, with 10 bases matching TRBD1. Germline V lookup: CDR1 SGHRS, CDR2 YFSETQ. V lost 3 bases and J lost 5; bases outside the gene matches: 8. This CDR3 comprises 16 residues.